Sequencing of this T cell receptor beta chain was carried out in a study of T cells in localized non-small cell lung cancer. With 1 base removed from V and 0 bases from J, the gap between germline ends came to 3 bases. CDR3 length: 13 residues. Germline loops: CDR1 MDHEN, CDR2 SYDVKM. TCRdb keeps only in-frame clones here, not all; method: immunoSEQ multiplex PCR. The data show about 33,000 clones, around 77% seen once. The sequence was collected from a male donor older than 55 with stage III squamous cell lung carcinoma. The chain recombines TRBV28 with TRBJ1-2; the D is unclear. This specimen was peripheral blood, taken before any cancer treatment. The DNA of the CDR3 is TGTGCCAGCAGTTTATCTCCTAACTATGGCTACACCTTC. It codes for CASSLSPNYGYTF.